This T cell receptor (beta chain) stems from a study of CD8+ T cells in alopecia areata. About the study: Treated patients took oral tofacitinib at 5 to 10 mg twice daily.

Lesional scalp tissue (obtained by punch biopsy) and peripheral blood were collected from alopecia areata patients. As the sequencing template, cDNA was produced by extracting RNA and reverse transcribing it. The table came from immunoSEQ multiplex PCR; TCRdb's copy has only in-frame clones and leaves some out. The sample consists of roughly 8,000 clones, 55% to 70% of them appearing once. There are 13 residues in the CDR3. The germline CDR1 and CDR2 sequences are SGHNT and YENEEA. The junction had 5 bases not matched to a gene; V was cut back by 8 bases and J by 3 bases. Specimen: skin, collected at week 0. This receptor was identified in a human donor with alopecia areata. J is TRBJ1-2 and V is TRBV11-3, with 8 bases fitting TRBD1. The CDR3 here is CASPGGRDYGYTF. The CDR3 bases are TGTGCCAGCCCAGGGGGCAGGGACTATGGCTACACCTTC.